This TCR beta chain was identified during a study of metastatic and nonmetastatic thyroid tumors. Every patient underwent thyroid surgery untreated. This clone occurred many times. TCRdb ran MiXCR on the PCR reads. This table holds roughly 58,000 clones, about 3.8% found once. The CDR3 covers 14 residues. V was trimmed by 6 bases and J by 3 bases, leaving 12 bases between them. CDR1 is KGHDR, CDR2 SFDVKD, per germline. This chain links TRBV24-1 with TRBJ2-3; either TRBD1 or TRBD2 may supply D (5 bases each). This receptor was taken from a female donor with papillary thyroid cancer or a benign thyroid nodule (not recorded which). Some clones in this sample may be carry-over from other donors' samples. The material sequenced was blood. In DNA, the CDR3 is TGTGCCACCAGTAGTCCGGGACCGACAGATACGCAGTATTTT. It is translated as CATSSPGPTDTQYF.